The next 20 T cell receptor beta chains were all read from a single sample in a study of blood T cells in healthy people across ages. A second PCR of 7 to 11 cycles used a sample-barcoded 5' primer and a J-beta primer mix. MiXCR, run by TCRdb on the 5' RACE reads, gives a single entry per CDR3 protein. The sample contains 750,000 to 850,000 distinct CDR3 sequences, just under 25% of which appear only once. These sequences were also reported in another study, on T cells of mothers and their children.

Input material: blood. The receptor set was obtained from a boy aged 10-17 years in good health.

The chain carries TRBV7-9 and TRBJ2-5; the match to TRBD2 covers 7 bases. TRBJ2-1 explains the end of the DNA better; the J call may be wrong. This CDR3 is built from 17 residues. Germline assignment: CDR1 SEHNR and CDR2 FQNEAQ (reference sequence). The CDR3 sequence is CASSLEIRGGRMAEQFF. The CDR3 DNA sequence: TGTGCCAGCAGCTTAGAGATTCGTGGCGGGAGAATGGCTGAGCAGTTCTTC.

This clonotype appeared a few times. The chain employs TRBV29-1 and TRBJ2-5, with 8 bases fitting TRBD2. Unmatched junction bases numbered 16, after V lost 3 bases and J lost 4 bases. CDR1 is SQVTM and CDR2 is ANQGSEA in the germline V gene. The CDR3 runs 17 residues. CDR3 nucleotides: TGCAGCGTTGAGCCCCTGTCTAGCTCGGGGGGGGGAGAGACCCAGTACTTC. Its translation: CSVEPLSSSGGGETQYF.

There are a few counts of this clonotype. The J gene is TRBJ1-2, the V gene TRBV12-3 or TRBV12-4, with 8 bases lining up with TRBD1. This CDR3 has 14 residues. Unmatched junction bases numbered 8, after V lost 3 bases and J lost 8 bases. Written as DNA, the CDR3 is TGTGCCAGCAGTTTTTCAGGGGGCGCCTACGGCTACACCTTC. Amino acid sequence: CASSFSGGAYGYTF.

The sample holds a few counts of this clonotype. The rearrangement links TRBV12-3 or TRBV12-4 to TRBJ2-5; 7 bases are shared with TRBD2. The DNA end lines up better with TRBJ2-1; the J call may be wrong. The CDR3 loop spans 13 amino acids. This CDR3 reads CASSSGRDNEQFF. For the CDR3, the DNA is TGTGCCAGCAGTTCAGGGAGGGACAATGAGCAGTTCTTC.

This chain joins TRBV4-1 and TRBJ1-2; D is unresolved. With 0 bases removed from V and 8 bases from J, the gap between germline ends came to 16 bases. There are 15 residues in the CDR3. Germline CDR1 reads MGHRA; CDR2 reads YSYEKL. Written as DNA, the CDR3 is TGCGCCAGCAGCCAAGAAAGGACCGTGCTATCGGGCTACACCTTC. This codes for CASSQERTVLSGYTF.

The V and J genes are TRBV20-1 and TRBJ2-7; 8 bases are shared with TRBD2. The CDR3 contains 15 residues. Germline CDR1 is DFQATT and CDR2 is SNEGSKA (reference sequence). With 6 bases clipped from V and 4 bases from J, the junction kept 14 bases outside the gene matches. Here the CDR3 DNA reads TGCAGTGCCCCTTCCCCCGCGGGGGGCCTTTACGAGCAGTACTTC. Its translation: CSAPSPAGGLYEQYF.

The chain uses TRBV4-1 and TRBJ2-4; a weak D match, TRBD1 (7 bases). CDR1 is MGHRA, CDR2 YSYEKL, per germline. V was trimmed by 3 bases and J by 13 bases, leaving 13 bases between them. There are 12 residues in the CDR3. This CDR3 reads CASSHPGGPQYF. The CDR3 DNA reads as TGCGCCAGCAGCCATCCAGGGGGGCCCCAGTACTTC.

The chain couples TRBV28 to TRBJ2-1; TRBD2 agrees at 9 bases. The V gene's germline CDR1 is MDHEN and CDR2 SYDVKM. This CDR3 comprises 16 residues. V gave up 6 bases and J gave up 6 bases; unmatched junction bases: 12. The CDR3 DNA reads as TGTGCCAGCAGCCGTCCCGTAGCGGGAGAGACCAATGAGCAGTTCTTC. Translation gives CASSRPVAGETNEQFF.

This rearrangement joins TRBV4-1 to TRBJ2-3, with D unclear. The CDR3 runs to 15 residues. In germline, CDR1 is MGHRA, CDR2 YSYEKL. Deletions cut 0 bases from V and 5 bases from J, with 12 bases between. The CDR3 spells CASSQEGRWGDTQYF. The CDR3 bases are TGCGCCAGCAGCCAAGAAGGAAGGTGGGGAGATACGCAGTATTTT.

The V call is TRBV13, the J call TRBJ2-1; 8 nucleotides align to TRBD2. This CDR3 has 16 residues. Germline loops: CDR1 PRHDT, CDR2 FYEKMQ (reference sequence). J gave up 4 bases and V 5 bases, and 10 bases lay outside the gene matches. The CDR3 DNA follows: TGTGCCAGCAGCACACGACTAGCGAGTTTATACAATGAGCAGTTCTTC. As protein: CASSTRLASLYNEQFF.

This clonotype was found a few times. This CDR3 is CATSREGGGYQETQYF. CDR3 bases: TGTGCCACCAGCAGAGAGGGGGGAGGCTACCAAGAGACCCAGTACTTC. The chain employs TRBV15 and TRBJ2-5; D perhaps matches TRBD2 (6 bases). The CDR3 totals 16 residues. The germline gives CDR1 LNHNV, CDR2 YYDKDF (reference sequence). Between the trimmed V and J ends, which lost 0 bases and 0 bases, there was a span of 11 bases.

There are a few counts of this clonotype. The rearrangement joins TRBV10-3 to TRBJ2-1; a possible D gene is TRBD2 (6 bases). This CDR3 region has 16 residues. With 6 bases removed from V and 2 bases from J, the gap between germline ends came to 17 bases. Germline lookup yields CDR1 ENHRY and CDR2 SYGVKD. CDR3 sequence: CAIRPYTSITYNEQFF. CDR3 coding DNA: TGTGCCATCAGACCCTACACTAGCATCACCTACAATGAGCAGTTCTTC.

The chain combines TRBV5-1 with TRBJ2-5, with D unclear. The CDR3 is 14 amino acids. Trimming left V 2 bases short and J 2 bases short, with 10 bases between. Germline V gene sequence: CDR1 SGHRS, CDR2 YFSETQ. DNA for the CDR3: TGCGCCAGCAGCTTTGGAAGGGCGCAAGAGACCCAGTACTTC. The encoded protein is CASSFGRAQETQYF.

A few counts support this clonotype. The chain joins TRBV4-1 to TRBJ2-6; the D is unclear. Germline V gene lookup returns CDR1 MGHRA and CDR2 YSYEKL. Deletions cut 6 bases from V and 4 bases from J, with 7 bases between. The CDR3 covers 13 residues. The CDR3 spells CASRGLGANVLTF. CDR3 sequence (DNA): TGCGCCAGCAGGGGTTTGGGGGCCAACGTCCTGACTTTC.

The chain has TRBV28 and TRBJ2-7; D gene unclear. Germline CDR1 reads MDHEN; CDR2 reads SYDVKM. The CDR3 is 12 amino acids. The V and J ends lost 3 bases and 7 bases respectively, with 10 bases between them. The DNA for the CDR3 is TGTGCCAGCAGTTTCCCTGGGTGGGAGCAGTACTTC. It specifies CASSFPGWEQYF.

The V gene is TRBV28, the J gene TRBJ2-5, with a tentative D call TRBD1 (6 bases). V was shortened by 5 bases and J by 11 bases, with 21 bases between the two germline ends. The CDR3 totals 14 residues. Germline assignment: CDR1 MDHEN and CDR2 SYDVKM. The CDR3 bases are TGTGCCAGCAGTCCAAGACAGGAGCCGGAAGAGCAGTACTTC. Translating it yields CASSPRQEPEEQYF.

V is TRBV20-1 and J is TRBJ2-7, with 13 bases lining up with TRBD2. Near its end, the DNA agrees better with TRBJ2-5, so the J call may be wrong. The CDR3 extends over 16 amino acids. CDR1 DFQATT and CDR2 SNEGSKA come from the germline V gene (reference sequence). In nucleotides, the CDR3 is TGCAGTGCTAGAACTACTAGCGGGAGGGCTCGGGAGACCCAGTACTTC. Translating it yields CSARTTSGRARETQYF.

This chain joins TRBV7-2 and TRBJ1-2; TRBD1 aligns across 7 bases. Germline trimming cut 3 bases from V and 4 bases from J; bases unmatched to any gene: 14. Germline CDR1 is SGHTA and CDR2 is FQGNSA. The CDR3 extends over 17 amino acids. CDR3 DNA sequence: TGTGCCAGCAGCTTTTCGAGAGGGGGCAGGGCCAGCTATGGCTACACCTTC. The encoded protein is CASSFSRGGRASYGYTF.

On this clonotype itself: A clone one base away is much larger, so this may be a read error. This chain connects TRBV25-1 to TRBJ1-5; D gene unclear. Germline CDR1 is MGHDK and CDR2 is SYGVNS. Trimming left V 9 bases short and J 6 bases short, with 12 bases between. CDR3 length: 12 amino acids. The CDR3 is CASSSESQPQHF. CDR3 DNA: TGTGCCAGTTCTTCTGAAAGTCAGCCCCAGCATTTT. The full variable domain, its missing parts supplied by reference TRBV25-1 and TRBJ1-5, is EADIYQTPRYLVIGTGKKITLECSQTMGHDKMYWYQQDPGMELHLIHYSYGVNSTEKGDLSSESTVSRIRTEHFPLTLESARPSHTSQYLCASSSESQPQHFGDGTRLSIL.

There are a few counts of this clonotype. The chain uses TRBV4-3 and TRBJ1-2; 7 nucleotides match TRBD1. Germline V gives CDR1 LGHNA, CDR2 YSLEER. CDR3 size: 14 residues. With 1 base clipped from V and 6 bases from J, the junction kept 5 bases outside the gene matches. The CDR3 spells CASSQVPGGHGYTF. CDR3 DNA: TGCGCCAGCAGCCAAGTGCCAGGGGGGCATGGCTACACCTTC.